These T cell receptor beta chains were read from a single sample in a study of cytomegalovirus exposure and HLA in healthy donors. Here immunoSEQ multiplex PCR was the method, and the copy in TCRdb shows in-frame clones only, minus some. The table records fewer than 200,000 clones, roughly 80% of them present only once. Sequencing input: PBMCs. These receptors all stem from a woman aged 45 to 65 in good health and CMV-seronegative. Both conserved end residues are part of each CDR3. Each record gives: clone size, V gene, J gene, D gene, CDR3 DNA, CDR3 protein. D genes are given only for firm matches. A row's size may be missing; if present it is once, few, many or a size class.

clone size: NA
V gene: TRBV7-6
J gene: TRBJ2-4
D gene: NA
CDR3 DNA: TGTGCCAGCAGCCCGCAGTCACAGGGAGATCAGTACTTC
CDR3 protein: CASSPQSQGDQYF

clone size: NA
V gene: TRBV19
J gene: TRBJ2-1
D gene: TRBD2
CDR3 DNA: TGTGCCAGTAGTATTGGCGGCGGACTAGCGGGGGGAGGTGAGCAGTTCTTC
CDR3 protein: CASSIGGGLAGGGEQFF

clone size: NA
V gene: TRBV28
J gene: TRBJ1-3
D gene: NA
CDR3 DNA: TGTGCCAGCAGCCCCCGACAGAGCCGCTCTGGAAACACCATATATTTT
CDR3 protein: CASSPRQSRSGNTIYF

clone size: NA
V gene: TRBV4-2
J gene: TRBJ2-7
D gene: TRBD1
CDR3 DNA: TGTGCCAGCAGCCGCTCTGGACAGGGGGCGGGATACGAGCAGTACTTC
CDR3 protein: CASSRSGQGAGYEQYF

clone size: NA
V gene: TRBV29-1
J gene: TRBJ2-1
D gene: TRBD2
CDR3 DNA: TGCAGCGTGACTAGCGACGACTACAATGAGCAGTTCTTC
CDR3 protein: CSVTSDDYNEQFF

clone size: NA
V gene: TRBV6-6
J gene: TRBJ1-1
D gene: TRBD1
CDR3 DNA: TGTGCCAGCAGTTACTCGGACAGGGGCAGTGAAGCTTTCTTT
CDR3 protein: CASSYSDRGSEAFF

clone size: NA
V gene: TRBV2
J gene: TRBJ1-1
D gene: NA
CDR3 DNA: TGTGCCAGCACTAGCACCTCCACTGGGAGCACTGAAGCTTTCTTT
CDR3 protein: CASTSTSTGSTEAFF

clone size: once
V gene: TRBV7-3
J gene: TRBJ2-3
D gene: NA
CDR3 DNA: TGTGCCAGCAGCTCGGGAGTCGGCACAGATACGCAGTATTTT
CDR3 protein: CASSSGVGTDTQYF

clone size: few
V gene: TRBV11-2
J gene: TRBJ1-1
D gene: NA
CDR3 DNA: TGTGCCAGCAGACCCGTCCCGGGGTTGGGGACTGAAGCTTTCTTT
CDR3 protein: CASRPVPGLGTEAFF

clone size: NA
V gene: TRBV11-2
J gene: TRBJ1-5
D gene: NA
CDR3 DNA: TGTGCCAGCAGCCTGGGGCAGAAGGCAGGCAATCAGCCCCAGCATTTT
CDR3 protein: CASSLGQKAGNQPQHF